This T cell receptor (beta chain) was captured by sequencing in a study of T cells after yellow fever vaccination. One entry per CDR3 protein results from TCRdb running MiXCR on the 5' RACE reads. The data contain 510,000 or so distinct CDR3 sequences, roughly 21% of them singletons. There are 14 residues in the CDR3. V was shortened by 6 bases and J by 9 bases, with 15 bases between the two germline ends. This clonotype was counted between two and nine times. This clonotype was sampled from a man aged 30 to 45 who received the YFV17D yellow fever vaccine. The input for sequencing was PBMCs, taken 15 days after the yellow fever booster vaccination. The chain uses TRBV12-3 or TRBV12-4 and TRBJ1-6; TRBD1 might be the D (6 bases). The CDR3: CASSSTGLGSPLHF. The DNA of the CDR3 is TGTGCCAGCAGCAGCACAGGGTTGGGTTCACCCCTCCACTTT.